The subject of this entry is one T cell receptor (beta chain). The antigen remains undetermined. The CDR3 sequence is 14 residues long. Looked up from germline, CDR1 is GTSNPN and CDR2 is SVGIG (reference sequence). The J segment lost 2 bases and the V segment lost 2 bases, leaving 2 bases of the junction unmatched. The data derive from a study of cytomegalovirus exposure and HLA in healthy donors. Overall study results and limits: Accounts indicate the classifier identified cytomegalovirus status with strong specificity and sensitivity. Later analysis reportedly placed an Asian-associated ancestry cluster below the roughly 670-donor mean in N-insertions. Later work found most CMV-associated TCR beta chains apparently HLA-restricted.

PCR used 60 Vbeta primers and 13 Jbeta primers. The protocol was immunoSEQ multiplex PCR, while the TCRdb copy is restricted to in-frame clones and leaves out a portion. The sample has tens of thousands of clones, 75% seen once. Sequenced sample: PBMCs. The receptor comes from a man aged 65-85 years in good health and CMV-seronegative. This chain connects TRBV30 to TRBJ2-5, with 10 bases lining up with TRBD2. CDR3 amino acids: CAWSSGGAQETQYF. DNA for the CDR3: TGTGCCTGGAGTAGCGGGGGGGCTCAAGAGACCCAGTACTTC. The full variable domain, with the rest looked up from reference TRBV30 and TRBJ2-5, is SQTIHQWPATLVQPVGSPLSLECTVEGTSNPNLYWYRQAAGRGLQLLFYSVGIGQISSEVPQNLSASRPQDRQFILSSKKLLLSDSGFYLCAWSSGGAQETQYFGPGTRLLVL.